These T cell receptor beta chains were read from a single sample in a study of cytomegalovirus exposure and HLA in healthy donors. Assay used: immunoSEQ multiplex PCR; TCRdb lists only in-frame clones, some missing. This sample has over 120,000 clones, with about 88% found just once. Sequencing input: PBMCs. The receptors here all came from a woman younger than 30 in good health and CMV-seropositive. The CDR3 runs from the conserved cysteine through the conserved F or W. D genes are given only for firm matches. The size field is filled for only some rows; it gives once, few, many or a size class.

V	size	D	J	CDR3	DNA
TRBV15	NA	NA	TRBJ2-7	CATSRDQGYEQYF	TGTGCCACCAGCAGAGATCAGGGATACGAGCAGTACTTC
TRBV2	NA	NA	TRBJ1-4	CASSEINLGVRGEKLFF	TGTGCCAGCAGTGAAATTAACTTGGGCGTTAGGGGTGAAAAACTGTTTTTT
TRBV27	NA	TRBD1	TRBJ2-7	CASSPTGGVSEQYF	TGTGCCAGCAGTCCGACAGGGGGGGTTAGTGAGCAGTACTTC
TRBV6-6	NA	NA	TRBJ1-6	CASSHYNSPLHF	TGTGCCAGCAGCCACTATAATTCACCCCTCCACTTT
TRBV30	once	NA	TRBJ2-7	CAWSVGDTFYEQYF	TGTGCCTGGAGTGTTGGTGACACCTTCTACGAGCAGTACTTC
TRBV30	once	NA	TRBJ1-4	CAWSVEGGLNEKLFF	TGTGCCTGGAGTGTAGAGGGGGGGCTTAATGAAAAACTGTTTTTT
TRBV7-9	once	NA	TRBJ1-1	CASSPPGHIEAFF	TGTGCCAGCAGCCCCCCGGGACACATTGAAGCTTTCTTT
TRBV5-4	NA	TRBD1	TRBJ2-1	CASSFGTGAYNEQFF	TGTGCCAGCAGCTTCGGGACAGGGGCCTACAATGAGCAGTTCTTC
TRBV7-9	NA	NA	TRBJ2-7	CASSLIHGYEQYF	TGTGCCAGCAGCTTAATTCACGGCTACGAGCAGTACTTC
TRBV19	NA	NA	TRBJ2-1	CASRGQGYYNEQFF	TGTGCCTCCAGGGGCCAGGGATACTACAATGAGCAGTTCTTC
TRBV20-1	NA	NA	TRBJ2-5	CSATSETQYF	TGCAGTGCTACGTCTGAGACCCAGTACTTC
TRBV6-1	NA	NA	TRBJ1-5	CASRQYTGFNQPQHF	TGTGCCAGTAGACAGTATACAGGGTTCAATCAGCCCCAGCATTTT
TRBV7-2	NA	NA	TRBJ1-5	CASSLSRWGGNQPQHF	TGTGCCAGCAGCTTATCCAGATGGGGGGGGAATCAGCCCCAGCATTTT
TRBV28	NA	NA	TRBJ1-2	CASRLDRLYGYTF	TGTGCCAGCAGATTAGACAGGCTCTATGGCTACACCTTC
TRBV7-8	few	NA	TRBJ2-7	CASSLTHRDSYEQYF	TGTGCCAGCAGCTTAACCCACCGGGACTCCTACGAGCAGTACTTC
TRBV7-9	NA	TRBD2	TRBJ2-3	CASSLGLALGTDTQYF	TGTGCCAGCAGCTTAGGACTAGCCCTCGGCACAGATACGCAGTATTTT
TRBV4-3	few	TRBD1	TRBJ1-5	CASSLDRGSNQPQHF	TGCGCCAGCAGCCTTGACAGGGGCAGCAATCAGCCCCAGCATTTT
TRBV5-4	NA	NA	TRBJ1-2	CASRGGGYGYTF	TGTGCCAGCAGGGGGGGTGGTTATGGCTACACCTTC
TRBV5-1	NA	TRBD2	TRBJ2-3	CASSLQAGSTDTQYF	TGCGCCAGCAGCTTGCAAGCGGGGAGCACAGATACGCAGTATTTT
TRBV27	NA	TRBD1	TRBJ2-7	CASSKGQGVYEQYF	TGTGCCAGCAGTAAGGGACAGGGGGTCTACGAGCAGTACTTC
TRBV19	NA	NA	TRBJ1-1	CASSIGTEAFF	TGTGCCAGTAGTATCGGCACTGAAGCTTTCTTT
TRBV20-1	NA	NA	TRBJ2-1	CSARGSELQFF	TGCAGTGCTAGGGGGAGTGAACTGCAGTTCTTC
TRBV2	once	NA	TRBJ2-6	CASSLSGSGANVLTF	TGTGCCAGCAGTCTTTCAGGTTCTGGGGCCAACGTCCTGACTTTC
TRBV18	once	TRBD1	TRBJ1-3	CASSPGDRGISAGNTIYF	TGTGCCAGCTCACCCGGGGACAGGGGCATTTCGGCTGGAAACACCATATATTTT
TRBV15	NA	NA	TRBJ2-7	CATSPIGLGQGYYEQYF	TGTGCCACCAGCCCCATTGGCCTGGGGCAGGGATACTACGAGCAGTACTTC
TRBV2	NA	NA	TRBJ2-3	CASTPTDTQYF	TGTGCCAGCACCCCGACAGATACACAGTATTTT
TRBV4-2	NA	TRBD1	TRBJ1-2	CASSPRQGQGDGYTF	TGTGCCAGCAGCCCTAGACAGGGTCAAGGCGATGGCTACACCTTC
TRBV19	NA	NA	TRBJ1-1	CASSILQGVEAFF	TGTGCCAGTAGTATTTTGCAGGGCGTTGAAGCTTTCTTT
TRBV28	NA	TRBD2	TRBJ2-3	CASSLAGETDTQYF	TGTGCCAGCAGTCTAGCGGGGGAAACAGATACGCAGTATTTT
TRBV7-2	NA	NA	TRBJ1-4	CASSRDRPDEKLFF	TGTGCCAGCAGCCGCGACAGGCCCGATGAAAAACTGTTTTTT
TRBV6-1	NA	TRBD2	TRBJ2-1	CASSVLTSGGADEQFF	TGTGCCAGCAGTGTCCTGACTAGCGGGGGGGCGGATGAGCAGTTCTTC
TRBV5-1	NA	TRBD2	TRBJ2-7	CASSLVGGGASEQYF	TGCGCCAGCAGCTTGGTCGGCGGGGGGGCGAGTGAGCAGTACTTC
TRBV30	NA	TRBD2	TRBJ2-1	CASSGGGNEQFF	TGTGCCTCCAGCGGGGGCGGGAATGAGCAGTTCTTC
TRBV11-2	NA	NA	TRBJ1-1	CASSLGVNTEAFF	TGTGCCAGCAGCTTAGGAGTGAACACTGAAGCTTTCTTT
TRBV5-4	few	TRBD1	TRBJ2-7	CASSLRQGHGEQYF	TGTGCCAGCAGCTTGCGACAGGGCCACGGCGAGCAGTACTTC
TRBV9	NA	NA	TRBJ1-5	CASKYRHTAPGNQPQHF	TGTGCCAGCAAATACAGGCACACGGCGCCTGGCAATCAGCCCCAGCATTTT
TRBV6-1	NA	NA	TRBJ2-7	CASSEGGSRLYEQYF	TGTGCCAGCAGTGAAGGTGGGTCGCGGCTCTACGAGCAGTACTTC
TRBV5-6	NA	TRBD1	TRBJ2-7	CASSLAVSGGKYF	TGTGCCAGCAGCTTGGCGGTATCAGGGGGCAAGTACTTC
TRBV7-6	NA	NA	TRBJ2-5	CASSFLIPERPGETQYF	TGTGCCAGCAGCTTTCTTATCCCAGAGCGGCCGGGAGAGACCCAGTACTTC
TRBV4-1	NA	TRBD2	TRBJ2-1	CASSSGTSGGNEQFF	TGCGCCAGCAGCTCTGGGACTAGCGGGGGCAATGAGCAGTTCTTC
TRBV19	NA	NA	TRBJ1-6	CASSTSLQLFHLNSPLHF	TGTGCCAGTAGTACCTCATTACAGCTCTTCCACCTTAATTCACCCCTCCACTTT
TRBV7-2	NA	TRBD2	TRBJ2-7	CASRLAGGNSYEQYF	TGTGCCAGCAGACTAGCGGGGGGAAACTCCTACGAGCAGTACTTC
TRBV5-6	NA	TRBD1	TRBJ2-7	CASSPTGGLPFEQYF	TGTGCCAGCAGCCCTACAGGGGGCCTCCCTTTCGAGCAGTACTTC
TRBV7-9	NA	TRBD1	TRBJ2-3	CASSLGDRGEDTQYF	TGTGCCAGCAGCTTAGGAGACAGGGGCGAAGATACGCAGTATTTT
TRBV28	once	NA	TRBJ1-5	CASSLRGPNQPQHF	TGTGCCAGCAGCCTCAGGGGCCCGAATCAGCCCCAGCATTTT
TRBV10-3	NA	NA	TRBJ1-5	CAISWEDGNQPQHF	TGTGCCATCAGTTGGGAGGACGGCAATCAGCCCCAGCATTTT
TRBV5-4	NA	TRBD2	TRBJ2-7	CASSLAGGTYEQYF	TGTGCCAGCAGCTTGGCGGGGGGTACCTACGAGCAGTACTTC
TRBV6-1	NA	TRBD2	TRBJ2-3	CASSEDGGGTDTQYF	TGTGCCAGCAGTGAAGACGGGGGGGGCACAGATACGCAGTATTTT
TRBV7-9	NA	NA	TRBJ1-3	CASTHSGNTIYF	TGTGCCAGCACCCATTCTGGAAACACCATATATTTT
TRBV11-2	NA	NA	TRBJ1-6	CASSLDQTWSPLHF	TGTGCCAGCAGCTTAGATCAAACTTGGTCACCCCTCCACTTT
TRBV29-1	NA	NA	TRBJ1-2	CSVDDSYSPNYGYTF	TGCAGCGTTGATGATAGTTACAGTCCTAACTATGGCTACACCTTC
TRBV11-2	few	NA	TRBJ2-1	CASSLGLTGRDEQFF	TGTGCCAGCAGCTTAGGTTTGACAGGTAGGGATGAGCAGTTCTTC
TRBV11-3	NA	NA	TRBJ1-5	CASCLGPPQGHNQPQHF	TGTGCCAGTTGTTTAGGCCCCCCGCAGGGCCACAATCAGCCCCAGCATTTT
TRBV28	NA	NA	TRBJ2-1	CASSSAAGGTYNEQFF	TGTGCCAGCAGTTCCGCGGCAGGGGGGACCTACAATGAGCAGTTCTTC
TRBV28	few	NA	TRBJ1-5	CASSVSQPQHF	TGTGCCAGCAGTGTGAGTCAGCCCCAGCATTTT
TRBV10-3	NA	NA	TRBJ1-2	CAISASGDITNYGYTF	TGTGCCATCAGTGCCTCCGGGGACATCACTAACTATGGCTACACCTTC
TRBV11-2	NA	NA	TRBJ1-1	CASSFGERAEAFF	TGTGCCAGCAGCTTCGGGGAACGGGCTGAAGCTTTCTTT
TRBV10-3	NA	TRBD1	TRBJ1-4	CAISGDRGQSYEKLFF	TGTGCCATCAGTGGGGACAGGGGGCAATCTTATGAAAAACTGTTTTTT